This TCR beta chain was found in a study of T cell repertoires in cytomegalovirus infection. Turning to the study itself: Both recently identified HLA-C-restricted and well-studied HLA-B-restricted CMV epitopes were used in the study.

Regarding this clonotype: Its cognate antigen is unknown.

TCRdb independently ran MiXCR on the reads; one entry per CDR3 protein. The sample lists about 500,000 distinct CDR3 sequences; 30% to 35% were seen once. General study findings and limits: In two of eight donors, the top clonotype was HLA-C-restricted CMV-specific.

Trimming removed 1 base at V and 5 bases at J, with 14 bases between. The CDR3 sequence is 15 residues long. The germline V gene encodes CDR1 MNHEY and CDR2 SVGEGT. The J gene is TRBJ1-1, the V gene TRBV6-2 or TRBV6-3; D remains unclear. The sample here was cultured PBMCs, taken from culture after CMV antigen stimulation. The source of this sequence is a human donor in good health (CMV status not recorded). Some clones in this sample may be carry-over from other donors' samples. The CDR3 here is CASSYWAPTRTEAFF. In nucleotides, the CDR3 is TGTGCCAGCAGTTACTGGGCACCAACCAGGACTGAAGCTTTCTTT.